A selection of T cell receptor beta chains follows, all from one sample in a study of OX40 agonist ivuxolimab in advanced cancers. TCRdb's table, derived via immunoSEQ multiplex PCR, lists solely in-frame clones and lacks some. The table shows around 66,000 clones, with 80% to 85% occurring only once. The sample here was CD4+ or CD8+ T cells sorted from blood, taken in a trial of the OX40 agonist ivuxolimab. These receptors originate from an adult with an advanced solid tumor such as melanoma, head and neck, liver or kidney cancer. Both conserved end residues are trimmed from each CDR3.

J	V	CDR3
TRBJ2-1	TRBV4-1	ASSQVFLRNEQF
TRBJ2-5	TRBV27	ASAWGGGLETQY
TRBJ1-1	TRBV7-2	ASSLGNGGTEAF
TRBJ2-4	TRBV6-1	ASSEPLAKNIQY
TRBJ2-1	TRBV28	ASSLKWRGRSNEQF
TRBJ2-2	TRBV6-5	ASSLTGELF
TRBJ2-5	TRBV9	ASSASPGDQETQY
TRBJ1-5	TRBV28	ASSRSGTGNQPQH
TRBJ1-2	TRBV13	ASSPWGQVNYGYT
TRBJ1-3	TRBV7-2	ASSLVGFSGNTIY
TRBJ1-1	TRBV25-1	ASIPGGAPEAF
TRBJ1-2	TRBV29-1	SVDDRGNYGYT
TRBJ2-1	TRBV5-1	ASSLVSQQNNEQF
TRBJ2-7	TRBV27	ASSPDRAVYEQY
TRBJ1-1	TRBV6-6	ASSYGQNTEAF
TRBJ1-1	TRBV19	ASNAGFTNTEAF
TRBJ1-5	TRBV15	ATSEASNQPQH
TRBJ2-7	TRBV30	AWYTAYEQY
TRBJ2-4	TRBV28	ASSTRLRGNIQY
TRBJ1-4	TRBV2	ASSVGGGDEKLF
TRBJ1-3	TRBV23-1	ASSSGRTLSGNTIY
TRBJ2-5	TRBV5-1	ASSLGPVGETQY
TRBJ2-2	TRBV19	ASVEQGNTGELF
TRBJ1-5	TRBV2	ASSRVEAQH
TRBJ2-1	TRBV6-5	ASSHPPGPKF
TRBJ2-1	TRBV6-1	ASSEVPGQGANEQF
TRBJ1-1	TRBV6-1	ASRLTLNTEAF
TRBJ1-2	TRBV2	ASSFKTSSDGYT
TRBJ2-5	TRBV10-3	AISDPSGVGQETQY
TRBJ1-5	TRBV28	ASTRDYNQPQH
TRBJ1-1	TRBV5-6	ASSWGQGWTEAF
TRBJ1-1	TRBV29-1	SVGRQGASEAF
TRBJ2-1	TRBV20-1	SARWGTEQF